The TCR beta chain described here comes from a study of T cells in Graves' hyperthyroidism and ophthalmopathy (dated by TCRdb to the late 2010s). Notes on the research overall: Peripheral blood samples were taken at initial diagnosis, before any treatment was given. To identify TCR V-J signatures that set the groups apart, the researchers used a discovery cohort of more than 95 patients, made up of 43 with Graves' ophthalmopathy and around 58 with stable Graves' hyperthyroidism. An independent validation cohort of about 19 hyperthyroidism patients and 17 patients who later progressed to ophthalmopathy tested prospective prediction of ophthalmopathy. The 95 to 100 discovery patients were divided at random into training and test sets in a 7:3 ratio. In addition, the study compared T-cell repertoires in thyroid tissue and in blood from 6 or 7 Graves' hyperthyroidism patients. Following sampling, methimazole starting at 30 mg daily was given to hyperthyroidism patients, and high-dose intravenous methylprednisolone was given to ophthalmopathy patients. The paper reports TCR Vbeta CDR3 sequencing of some 140 peripheral blood samples: approximately 41 ophthalmopathy, roughly 80 hyperthyroidism and about 17 progressor patients. Study-wide conclusions, independent of this receptor: Blood samples also contained most of the expanded thyroid clonotypes (frequency above 0.001), which suggests that blood repertoires may reflect thyroid immune responses. A 13 V-J signature model separated ophthalmopathy from stable hyperthyroidism, with about 88% sensitivity and 81.08% specificity in cross-validation and 80%/75% in testing. No statistical method was used to set the sample size in advance, and investigators knew the group allocation. In validation, the model predicted progression to ophthalmopathy with 55% to 71% sensitivity and around 72% specificity, a median of 6.5 months before onset.

This clonotype came up a few times. Its antigen remains undetermined. No base-level quality is on record; no much larger clone is a single base apart. A patient counted as having stable Graves' hyperthyroidism if no progression to ophthalmopathy occurred over 18 months of follow-up. Hyperthyroidism patients were newly diagnosed, with disease duration under 2 months, and aged 18 to 65 years. Patients with uncontrolled infections, other autoimmune diseases, pregnancy or lactation were excluded. Diagnoses relied on clinical symptoms, serum thyroxine and TRAb, thyroid ultrasound and orbital computed tomography. PBMCs were separated from 8 to 10 ml of fresh peripheral blood using Ficoll-Paque density gradient centrifugation. Total RNA was extracted with Trizol reagent, and quality was checked on an Agilent 2100 Bioanalyzer. The CDR3 spans 14 residues, from the cysteine through the phenylalanine. Only CDR3 DNA remains: 42 bases, in frame from the first base. The germline V gene (reference sequence) supplies CDR1 MNHNY and CDR2 SVGAGI. Ends trimmed: V by 0 bases, J by 4 bases; bases unmatched to a gene: 2.

The TCR beta CDR3 regions were amplified from the RNA transcripts. For the first round of RT-PCR on the TCR CDR3, the HTBI primer set was used together with the Qiagen OneStep RT-PCR kit. A second multiplex PCR round built the libraries, followed by size selection and purification. Paired-end sequencing of the libraries was performed with 100 bp reads on an Illumina HiSeq2000. The original pipeline was this. SOAPnuke was used to process the raw data, removing reads that contained adapters or uncalled bases, had a mean Phred below 15, or lacked an exact match to the constant primer or identifier. High-quality paired reads were merged using COPE v1.2.5, and each unique nucleotide sequence was defined as a clonotype. MiTCR v1.1 was used to align clonotypes to the IMGT TRBV, TRBD and TRBJ reference segments. Only V-J combinations with frequency above 0.0001, covering approximately 99% of repertoires, were analysed. A TCS score was defined as the ratio of F50 (clonal expansion) to E x V (chaos), with BLOSUM62-based TCRdist applied between CDR3 peptides within each V-J. Welch's t-statistics and random forest reduced 500 to 550 V-J features to 10 to 15, which were used in a naive Bayes classifier (R e1071). TCRdb took the public reads, trimmed them with fastp at Q25, ran MiXCR for clone calling and kept in-frame beta chains. Rows matching on CDR3 protein sequence are summarized as one entry with the most common DNA and genes. TCRdb, not the original authors, processed these V and J calls. The sample records roughly 700,000 distinct CDR3 sequences, roughly 15% of which are singletons. The ten largest clones represent 10% of the sample.

The sequenced sample consisted of blood. The chain employs TRBV6-6 and TRBJ1-2, with 7 bases aligning to TRBD1. This TCR was recovered from a young woman with Graves' hyperthyroidism. The CDR3 protein: CASSYSWDSYGYTF. The sequenced DNA is TGTGCCAGCAGTTACTCCTGGGACAGCTATGGCTACACCTTC.